This entry is about one T cell receptor (beta chain). The sample belongs to a study of low-dose radiotherapy and immunotherapy resistance in tumors. Study as a whole: For Cohort 1, fractions of 0.5 Gy were given every 2 weeks, reaching 6.5 Gy overall.

V shed 2 bases and J 0 bases; nucleotides not matched to a gene: 7. CDR1 and CDR2 from the germline V gene are SEHNR and FQNEAQ (reference sequence). CDR3 size: 19 residues. Time point described: after trial treatment. This sample's treatment: LDRT plus nivolumab, ipilimumab, low-dose cyclophosphamide and aspirin (RACIN trial). Priming of first-strand cDNA relied on TRAV- and TRBV-specific primers (covering alpha and beta chains). A constant-region primer paired with the V-primer adapter amplified TCRs over about 20 PCR cycles. TCRdb fed the reads into MiXCR, producing one record per CDR3 protein. The sample holds more than 90,000 distinct CDR3 sequences, around 21% seen once.

This chain uses TRBV7-9 with TRBJ2-6, with 10 bases identical to TRBD1. This clonotype was sampled from a male donor with prostate cancer. The sample consisted of PBMCs, taken after low-dose radiotherapy plus immunotherapy. The CDR3 reads CASSLRPGQGRSGANVLTF. The CDR3 DNA is TGTGCCAGCAGCTTACGGCCGGGACAGGGGCGCTCTGGGGCCAACGTCCTGACTTTC.